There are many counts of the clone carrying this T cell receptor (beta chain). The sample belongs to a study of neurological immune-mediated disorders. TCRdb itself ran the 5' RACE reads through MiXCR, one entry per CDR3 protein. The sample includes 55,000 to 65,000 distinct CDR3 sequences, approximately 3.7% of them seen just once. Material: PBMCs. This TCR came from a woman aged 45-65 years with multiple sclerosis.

CDR3 region: CSARRPGLAGYEQYF. The CDR3 coding sequence is TGCAGTGCTAGACGACCGGGACTAGCGGGGTACGAGCAGTACTTC. The chain employs TRBV20-1 and TRBJ2-7, with 13 nucleotides matching TRBD2. Germline V gene data show CDR1 as DFQATT and CDR2 as SNEGSKA (reference sequence). V was pared by 2 bases and J by 4 bases, with 5 bases of the junction left unmatched. This CDR3 comprises 15 residues.